What follows are 22 T cell receptor beta chains derived from one specimen sequenced in a study of blood T cell repertoires in COVID-19. The protocol was immunoSEQ multiplex PCR, while the TCRdb copy is restricted to in-frame clones and leaves out a portion. The sample contains about 97,000 clones, 85% to 90% of which appear only once. The sequenced material came from peripheral blood. These receptors came from a human donor in a cohort sampled during active COVID-19.

The J gene is TRBJ2-2, the V gene TRBV7-6, with a weak D call TRBD2 (6 bases). The CDR3 sequence is 15 residues long. CDR1 and CDR2 (germline): SGHVS, FNYEAQ. V lost 1 base and J lost 5, with 11 bases in between. Here the CDR3 reads CASSLETGGTGELFF. CDR3 bases: TGTGCCAGCAGCTTAGAAACCGGGGGTACCGGGGAGCTGTTTTTT.

The V and J genes are TRBV6-1 and TRBJ2-5, with 8 bases identical to TRBD2. Germline CDR1 reads MNHNS; CDR2 reads SASEGT. The V and J ends lost 4 bases and 8 bases, in that order; junction bases with no gene match: 15. This CDR3 is 16 amino acids long. CDR3 sequence (DNA): TGTGCCAGCAGTGCCTCTCTCCTAGCGGGCCGACACACCCAGTACTTC. This encodes CASSASLLAGRHTQYF.

This clone was seen a few times. The V and J genes are TRBV6-2 or TRBV6-3 and TRBJ2-1; possibly TRBD2 for D (6 bases). Germline CDR1 is MNHEY and CDR2 is SVGEGT. V lost 6 bases and J 4 bases, leaving 19 bases between the germline ends. CDR3 length equals 16 residues. The CDR3 reads CASSRHRDFPYNEQFF. CDR3 bases: TGTGCCAGCAGCCGACACCGGGACTTTCCTTACAATGAGCAGTTCTTC.

V is TRBV28 and J is TRBJ1-3; D not certain. The V end lost 5 bases, the J end lost 0 bases, and 11 bases lay between the germline ends. The CDR3 has 15 amino acids. CDR1 is MDHEN, CDR2 SYDVKM, per germline. CDR3 DNA: TGTGCCAGCAGTGTAGATATCGTCTCTGGAAACACCATATATTTT. Translating gives CASSVDIVSGNTIYF.

This chain uses TRBV27 with TRBJ2-7; 7 bases are shared with TRBD1. The CDR3 length is 15 residues. Germline V CDR1 and CDR2: MNHEY, SMNVEV (reference sequence). Germline trimming cut 7 bases from V and 7 bases from J; bases unmatched to any gene: 16. This chain's CDR3 is CASTSGGPERVEQYF. The DNA of the CDR3 is TGTGCCAGCACCTCAGGGGGTCCCGAACGCGTGGAGCAGTACTTC.

The chain recombines TRBV7-3 with TRBJ2-1; TRBD2 matches 9 bases. This CDR3 region has 13 residues. Germline loops: CDR1 SGHTA, CDR2 FQGTGA. J was trimmed by 10 bases and V by 5 bases; bases with no gene match: 6. The CDR3 coding sequence is TGTGCCAGCAGCCTCACTAGCGGGTGGGAGCAGTTCTTC. Protein: CASSLTSGWEQFF.

The rearrangement joins TRBV6-1 to TRBJ1-5; a possible D gene is TRBD1 (5 bases). The CDR3 totals 19 residues. V shed 1 base and J shed 0 bases, with 19 bases lying between them. Germline loops: CDR1 MNHNS, CDR2 SASEGT. The CDR3 loop reads CASSEEQATTDFSNQPQHF. CDR3 nucleotides: TGTGCCAGCAGTGAAGAACAGGCCACAACGGATTTTAGCAATCAGCCCCAGCATTTT.

The chain uses TRBV27 and TRBJ2-1; tentative D call: TRBD2 (6 bases). This CDR3 has 13 residues. In germline, CDR1 is MNHEY, CDR2 SMNVEV (reference sequence). V was pared by 3 bases and J by 12 bases, with 15 bases between. CDR3 bases: TGTGCCAGCAGTTTCCGCGGGACTGAGCCGCAGTTCTTC. Encoded protein: CASSFRGTEPQFF.

As for this clone: The sample holds other DNA sequences that translate to the same CDR3. The CDR3 region is CASSLDSGSGNTIYF. The CDR3 DNA sequence: TGCGCCAGCAGCTTGGACAGCGGCAGCGGAAACACCATATATTTT. The chain carries TRBV5-1 and TRBJ1-3; D is undetermined. V dropped 0 bases and J dropped 4 bases, with 11 bases sitting between them. CDR1 and CDR2 from the germline V gene are SGHRS and YFSETQ. The CDR3 is 15 amino acids.

The chain combines TRBV3-1 (or the pseudogene TRBV3-2) with TRBJ2-1, with TRBD2 identical over 9 bases. The CDR3 is 18 residues long. Germline CDR1 reads LGHDT; CDR2 reads YNNKEL (reference sequence). V lost 0 bases to trimming and J lost 7 bases; unmatched junction nucleotides: 13. CDR3 bases: TGTGCCAGCAGCCAAGATCGCCAGCGGGGGGACCTTTGGAATGAGCAGTTCTTC. It translates to CASSQDRQRGDLWNEQFF.

This chain uses TRBV28 with TRBJ2-1, with TRBD2 identical over 14 bases. Germline lookup yields CDR1 MDHEN and CDR2 SYDVKM. The CDR3 is 16 residues long. V was pared by 5 bases and J by 8 bases, with 8 bases of the junction left unmatched. The CDR3 DNA is TGTGCCAGCAGTGATCCGGGACTAGCGGGAGTTCATGAGCAGTTCTTC. Protein sequence: CASSDPGLAGVHEQFF.

The CDR3 is CASSQDHRGWDRRNSPLHF. The CDR3 coding sequence is TGTGCCAGCAGCCAAGACCACCGGGGGTGGGACAGAAGAAATTCACCCCTCCACTTT. The chain carries TRBV3-1 (or the pseudogene TRBV3-2) and TRBJ1-6; 7 bases are a match to TRBD1. The CDR3 consists of 19 residues. Germline loops: CDR1 LGHDT, CDR2 YNNKEL (reference sequence). Trimming removed 0 bases from V and 7 bases from J; junction bases left unmatched: 15.

This clone has only a few counts. The chain joins TRBV7-9 to TRBJ1-2, with 7 bases aligning to TRBD1. The CDR3 has 16 residues. Germline V gives CDR1 SEHNR, CDR2 FQNEAQ (reference sequence). The V and J ends lost 1 base and 2 bases, in that order; junction bases with no gene match: 7. CDR3 in amino acids: CASSLDYRGLNYGYTF. CDR3 nucleotide sequence: TGTGCCAGCAGCTTAGATTACAGGGGCTTAAACTATGGCTACACCTTC.

V usage is TRBV12-1 and J usage is TRBJ1-1; the DNA was not used to check the table's D call, TRBD1. TRBV12-1 is a documented pseudogene. The CDR3 contains 13 residues. The CDR3 region is CASSLLRGQGAFF. The CDR3 coding sequence is TGTGCCAGCAGCCTATTAAGAGGACAAGGAGCTTTCTTT.

The chain combines TRBV30 with TRBJ2-3; 7 bases align to TRBD2. J lost 3 bases, V lost 6 bases, and 18 bases had no gene match. This CDR3 has 17 amino acids. CDR1 and CDR2 (germline): GTSNPN, SVGIG (reference sequence). CDR3 nucleotides: TGTGCCTGTGTGCTTGGCGGGGGTATGGCAAGGACAGATACGCAGTATTTT. Encoded protein: CACVLGGGMARTDTQYF.

The rearrangement joins TRBV6-5 to TRBJ1-1; 8 positions match TRBD1. Germline lookup yields CDR1 MNHEY and CDR2 SVGAGI. The ends lost 6 bases at V and 12 bases at J; junction bases unmatched: 6. The CDR3 contains 11 residues. Here the CDR3 DNA reads TGTGCCAGCAGGCGGACAGGGTCAACTTTCTTT. Encoded protein: CASRRTGSTFF.

The chain joins TRBV7-3 to TRBJ2-1; D may be TRBD2 (6 bases). The CDR3 sequence is 15 residues long. Germline CDR1 and CDR2: SGHTA and FQGTGA. Trimming removed 5 bases at V and 5 bases at J, with 16 bases between. DNA for the CDR3: TGTGCCAGCAGCCCCTACCGGGACTCGGACAATGAGCAGTTCTTC. Its translation is CASSPYRDSDNEQFF.

DNA for the CDR3: TGCGCCAGCAGCCCAGGGGGGACACAGTCCTACGAGCAGTACTTC. Residues: CASSPGGTQSYEQYF. The chain has TRBV5-1 and TRBJ2-7; the D gene is possibly TRBD1 (7 bases). CDR3 length: 15 amino acids. V lost 4 bases, J lost 1 base, and 15 bases lay in between. The germline V gene has CDR1 SGHRS and CDR2 YFSETQ.

The chain is built from TRBV5-1 and TRBJ2-4, with 13 positions matching TRBD2. This CDR3 spans 16 amino acids. Germline CDR1 reads SGHRS; CDR2 reads YFSETQ. Trimming took 4 bases from V and 8 from J; bases not matched to a gene: 9. The CDR3 nucleotides read TGCGCCAGCAGCCGGGGACTAGCGGGGTCTTTGGACATTCAGTACTTC. Its translation is CASSRGLAGSLDIQYF.

This clone was counted once. The V and J genes are TRBV10-3 and TRBJ2-7; tentatively, D is TRBD1 (6 bases). This CDR3 spans 13 amino acids. Germline CDR1 reads ENHRY; CDR2 reads SYGVKD. Trimming removed 2 bases from V and 6 bases from J, with 11 bases in between. CDR3: CAISEGGRPEQYF. In DNA form, the CDR3 reads TGTGCCATCAGTGAGGGGGGCCGTCCCGAGCAGTACTTC.

The chain carries TRBV3-1 (or the pseudogene TRBV3-2) and TRBJ2-1, with 9 bases that match TRBD2. This CDR3 has 16 amino acids. CDR1 and CDR2 (germline): LGHDT, YNNKEL (reference sequence). V was pared by 0 bases and J by 7 bases, with 7 bases of the junction left unmatched. CDR3: CASSQDHSGSRNEQFF. CDR3 DNA: TGTGCCAGCAGCCAAGATCATAGCGGGAGTCGTAATGAGCAGTTCTTC.

The gene calls are TRBV9 and TRBJ1-2, with TRBD1 matching 8 bases. Germline V gives CDR1 SGDLS, CDR2 YYNGEE. This CDR3 is 13 amino acids long. The junction had 5 bases not matched to a gene; V was cut back by 2 bases and J by 8 bases. CDR3 loop: CASSVLQGVGYTF. As DNA, the CDR3 is TGTGCCAGCAGCGTCCTACAGGGGGTCGGCTACACCTTC.